The 12 T cell receptor beta chains presented below share a single source sample, sequenced in a study of T cell repertoires in cytomegalovirus infection. TCRdb reprocessed the reads via MiXCR and lists one record per CDR3 protein. The sample lists about 69,000 distinct CDR3 sequences, 28% seen once, with roughly three fifths in the top ten. What these receptors recognize is not known. This specimen was CD8+ T cells from cultured PBMCs, taken from culture after CMV antigen stimulation. All receptors derive from a human donor in good health (CMV status not recorded). Some clones in this sample may be carry-over from other donors' samples.

The rearrangement joins TRBV7-9 to TRBJ2-7, with 9 positions matching TRBD2. Trimming removed 1 base from V and 5 bases from J; junction bases left unmatched: 3. CDR3 length: 14 amino acids. Germline V gene data show CDR1 as SEHNR and CDR2 as FQNEAQ (reference sequence). The CDR3 sequence: CASSLVLAGDEQYF. Here the CDR3 DNA reads TGTGCCAGCAGCTTAGTACTAGCGGGCGACGAGCAGTACTTC.

The chain links TRBV29-1 to TRBJ2-1, with 9 bases aligning to TRBD2. The J segment lost 4 bases and the V segment lost 0 bases, leaving 4 bases of the junction unmatched. The CDR3 length is 15 residues. Germline CDR1 is SQVTM and CDR2 is ANQGSEA. The CDR3 sequence: CSVEELAGGYNEQFF. DNA for the CDR3: TGCAGCGTTGAAGAACTAGCGGGCGGTTACAATGAGCAGTTCTTC.

This clonotype was found a few times. V gene TRBV6-1 combines with J gene TRBJ2-3; D might be TRBD2 (6 bases). This CDR3 spans 16 amino acids. Germline CDR1 MNHNS, CDR2 SASEGT. V lost 6 bases and J 0 bases, leaving 16 bases between the germline ends. The CDR3 sequence is CASRWGDDLSTDTQYF. The CDR3 DNA is TGTGCCAGCAGGTGGGGGGACGATCTAAGCACAGATACGCAGTATTTT.

The V gene is TRBV27, the J gene TRBJ2-3; TRBD1 agrees at 9 bases. Germline CDR1 and CDR2: MNHEY and SMNVEV (reference sequence). CDR3 length: 15 residues. Trimming removed 6 bases from V and 2 bases from J; junction bases left unmatched: 6. CDR3 amino acids: CASSATGGITDTQYF. The DNA for the CDR3 is TGTGCCAGCAGCGCGACAGGGGGAATCACAGATACGCAGTATTTT.

In this sample, this clonotype turned up many times. This chain joins TRBV7-6 and TRBJ2-3; D gene ambiguous. CDR1 SGHVS and CDR2 FNYEAQ come from the germline V gene. The V and J ends lost 5 bases and 2 bases respectively, with 11 bases between them. This CDR3 region has 14 residues. The CDR3, as DNA: TGTGCCAGCAGCCCCCGAAGGGACACAGATACGCAGTATTTT. It is translated as CASSPRRDTDTQYF.

Notes on this clonotype: Given a much more abundant clone one base away, this may be a read error. No conserved phenylalanine or tryptophan ends this CDR3, so it is likely a read error. In DNA form, the CDR3 reads TGTGCCAGCAGCCTCTCGGAGGAGTCCCACAATGAGCAGTTCTCC. Amino acid sequence: CASSLSEESHNEQFS. This sequence joins TRBV7-9 and TRBJ2-1, with a possible D match to TRBD2 (5 bases). Germline V gene lookup returns CDR1 SEHNR and CDR2 FQNEAQ (reference sequence). V was cut by 5 bases and J by 5 bases, with 16 bases left in between. The CDR3 contains 15 residues.

The CDR3 reads CASSVEGSGELFF. The CDR3, as DNA: TGTGCCAGCAGCGTAGAGGGTTCCGGGGAGCTGTTTTTT. This rearrangement joins TRBV9 to TRBJ2-2; no clear D gene. V gave up 0 bases and J gave up 6 bases, with 6 bases separating them. Germline-derived CDR1 and CDR2 are SGDLS and YYNGEE. The CDR3 is made up of 13 amino acids.

This chain connects TRBV4-2 to TRBJ1-5, with a possible D match to TRBD1 (5 bases). Germline V lookup: CDR1 LGHNA, CDR2 YNFKEQ. The CDR3 sequence is 14 residues long. Trimming pared 1 base from V and 8 bases from J, leaving 12 bases between. CDR3 DNA sequence: TGTGCCAGCAGCCAAGTACTGGGAGGGGAGCCCCAGCATTTT. This sequence encodes CASSQVLGGEPQHF.

As concerns this clonotype: The germline gene is not matched at one end of the junction; a read error may be the cause. The CDR3, as DNA: TGTGTCAGCAGGGGACAGGGGGATGAGCAGTTCTTC. Its translation: CVSRGQGDEQFF. This rearrangement joins TRBV2 to TRBJ2-1, with 11 bases that match TRBD1. The length of the CDR3 is 12 residues. From germline, CDR1 is SNHLY and CDR2 FYNNEI. Drawing the rest from reference TRBV2 and TRBJ2-1, the complete variable domain is EPEVTQTPSHQVTQMGQEVILRCVPISNHLYFYWYRQILGQKVEFLVSFYNNEISEKSEIFDDQFSVERPDGSNFTLKIRSTKLEDSAMYFCVSRGQGDEQFFGPGTRLTVL.

V usage is TRBV7-6 and J usage is TRBJ2-7, with D tentatively TRBD2 (6 bases). From germline, CDR1 is SGHVS and CDR2 FNYEAQ. The CDR3 spans 15 residues. V was pared by 2 bases and J by 6 bases, with 17 bases between. In nucleotides, the CDR3 is TGTGCCAGCAGCTTATCGGGCAGGGAGGTGAGCGAGCAGTACTTC. Residues: CASSLSGREVSEQYF.

The rearrangement joins TRBV3-1 to TRBJ1-5; weak D call: TRBD1 (6 bases). Germline V gene data show CDR1 as LGHDT and CDR2 as YNNKEL (reference sequence). Trimming removed 3 bases at V and 5 bases at J, with 17 bases between. There are 16 residues in the CDR3. The CDR3 bases are TGTGCCAGCAGCCAGGGACGGGTGAGGGGGTATCAGCCCCAGCATTTT. Amino acid sequence: CASSQGRVRGYQPQHF.

This clonotype was picked up many times. The rearrangement joins TRBV30 to TRBJ1-1, with D uncertain. Deletions cut 5 bases from V and 1 base from J, with 11 bases between. Germline V gene lookup returns CDR1 GTSNPN and CDR2 SVGIG (reference sequence). This CDR3 has 13 residues. CDR3 DNA sequence: TGTGCCTGGGTGAGGGTGAAGAACACTGAAGCTTTCTTT. Its translation: CAWVRVKNTEAFF.